Listed here are 14 T cell receptor beta chains from one sample, sequenced in a study of blood T cell repertoires in COVID-19. Method: immunoSEQ multiplex PCR; TCRdb's copy keeps in-frame clones and lacks some. The sample lists some 140,000 clones, around 73% occurring once. Specimen: peripheral blood. Receptors originate from a man between 60 and 70 years old who had recovered from COVID-19.

The rearrangement uses TRBV7-3 and TRBJ2-2, with a tentative D call TRBD1 (6 bases). The germline CDR1 and CDR2 sequences are SGHTA and FQGTGA. Trimming took off 5 bases at V and 1 base at J, with 8 bases between the two ends. This CDR3 comprises 14 residues. CDR3 bases: TGTGCCAGCAGCCTGGACAGGAACACCGGGGAGCTGTTTTTT. The encoded protein is CASSLDRNTGELFF.

The chain links TRBV5-4 to TRBJ1-2; TRBD1 matches at 9 bases. The CDR3 is 15 residues long. Germline CDR1 and CDR2: SGHNT and YYREEE (reference sequence). V lost 0 bases and J lost 8; bases outside the gene matches: 8. The CDR3 sequence: CASSLGGQGRGGYTF. In DNA, the CDR3 is TGTGCCAGCAGCTTGGGGGGACAGGGAAGAGGGGGCTACACCTTC.

This chain links TRBV5-5 with TRBJ1-2, with no clear D. CDR3 length: 13 residues. V was trimmed by 2 bases and J by 2 bases, leaving 7 bases between them. Germline V gene data show CDR1 as SGHKS and CDR2 as YYEKEE (reference sequence). The CDR3, as DNA: TGTGCCAGCAGCTTCGACTTAAACTATGGCTACACCTTC. Residues: CASSFDLNYGYTF.

The rearrangement links TRBV19 to TRBJ1-2, with 8 bases aligning to TRBD1. CDR3 size: 15 residues. V was pared by 3 bases and J by 4 bases, with 7 bases of the junction left unmatched. Germline V CDR1 and CDR2: LNHDA, SQIVND (reference sequence). The CDR3 here is CASSIPAGGTYGYTF. The CDR3 DNA follows: TGTGCCAGTAGTATCCCGGCAGGGGGCACCTATGGCTACACCTTC. The full variable domain, with the rest looked up from reference TRBV19 and TRBJ1-2, is DGGITQSPKYLFRKEGQNVTLSCEQNLNHDAMYWYRQDPGQGLRLIYYSQIVNDFQKGDIAEGYSVSREKKESFPLTVTSAQKNPTAFYLCASSIPAGGTYGYTFGSGTRLTVV.

This clone was picked up many times. The V call is TRBV19, the J call TRBJ1-4, with TRBD1 identical over 9 bases. The CDR3 covers 15 residues. Germline CDR1 and CDR2: LNHDA and SQIVND (reference sequence). Trimming removed 5 bases from V and 8 bases from J; junction bases left unmatched: 9. This CDR3 is CASSSRQGGREKLFF. CDR3 bases: TGTGCCAGTAGTTCCCGACAGGGGGGCCGAGAAAAACTGTTTTTT.

The chain links TRBV3-1 (or the pseudogene TRBV3-2) to TRBJ2-6; the D is unclear. CDR1 LGHDT and CDR2 YNNKEL come from the germline V gene (reference sequence). The V gene lost 4 bases and the J gene lost 0 bases, with 7 bases spanning the gap. CDR3 size: 15 residues. The CDR3 sequence is CASSPDFSGANVLTF. The CDR3 bases are TGTGCCAGCAGCCCTGACTTCTCTGGGGCCAACGTCCTGACTTTC.

The chain links TRBV28 to TRBJ1-1, with TRBD1 matching 8 bases. Unmatched junction bases numbered 2, after V lost 4 bases and J lost 1 base. Germline assignment: CDR1 MDHEN and CDR2 SYDVKM. The CDR3 extends over 14 amino acids. The CDR3 sequence: CASSSGTGNTEAFF. In DNA form, the CDR3 reads TGTGCCAGCAGTTCCGGGACAGGGAACACTGAAGCTTTCTTT.

The chain recombines TRBV5-6 with TRBJ2-2; weak D call: TRBD2 (7 bases). Trimming cost V 5 bases and J 4 bases, with 18 bases left between them. This CDR3 spans 16 amino acids. CDR1 and CDR2 (germline): SGHDT, YYEEEE. The CDR3 sequence: CASSNWGGEVTGELFF. DNA for the CDR3: TGTGCCAGCAGTAATTGGGGGGGCGAAGTCACCGGGGAGCTGTTTTTT. Supplemented by reference TRBV5-6 and TRBJ2-2, the full variable domain reads DAGVTQSPTHLIKTRGQQVTLRCSPKSGHDTVSWYQQALGQGPQFIFQYYEEEERQRGNFPDRFSGHQFPNYSSELNVNALLLGDSALYLCASSNWGGEVTGELFFGEGSRLTVL.

The V gene is TRBV30, the J gene TRBJ1-1, with D unclear. The CDR3 length is 11 residues. Trimming left V 1 base short and J 6 bases short, with 6 bases between. In germline, CDR1 is GTSNPN, CDR2 SVGIG (reference sequence). The CDR3 loop reads CAWSGAAEAFF. CDR3 in DNA: TGTGCCTGGAGTGGGGCAGCTGAAGCTTTCTTT.

The chain is built from TRBV7-8 and TRBJ2-3, with 10 positions matching TRBD1. V was pared by 2 bases and J by 0 bases, with 5 bases of the junction left unmatched. CDR1 SGHVS and CDR2 FQNEAQ come from the germline V gene. The CDR3 extends over 17 amino acids. The CDR3 DNA reads as TGTGCCAGCAGCTTACGGGACAGGGGAGCTAGCACAGATACGCAGTATTTT. Its translation is CASSLRDRGASTDTQYF.

This clone was counted a few times. The rearrangement joins TRBV2 to TRBJ1-5; D unresolved. This CDR3 region has 15 residues. Trimming pared 1 base from V and 6 bases from J, leaving 13 bases between. Germline assignment: CDR1 SNHLY and CDR2 FYNNEI. Here the CDR3 reads CASSEGRGRGQPQHF. Written as DNA, the CDR3 is TGTGCCAGCAGTGAAGGCCGAGGTCGAGGTCAGCCCCAGCATTTT.

This sequence joins TRBV28 and TRBJ2-7; D is unclear. The CDR3 loop spans 12 amino acids. Germline V gene data show CDR1 as MDHEN and CDR2 as SYDVKM. Trimming cost V 4 bases and J 4 bases, with 8 bases left between them. CDR3 coding DNA: TGTGCCAGCAGTTATGAGACTTACGAGCAGTACTTC. This codes for CASSYETYEQYF.

V usage is TRBV15 and J usage is TRBJ1-4, with D possibly TRBD1 on 5 matching bases. V was shortened by 0 bases and J by 5 bases, with 10 bases between the two germline ends. The CDR3 runs 15 residues. Looked up from germline, CDR1 is LNHNV and CDR2 is YYDKDF (reference sequence). CDR3 bases: TGTGCCACCAGCAGAGATGGCGGGACCAATGAAAAACTGTTTTTT. This encodes CATSRDGGTNEKLFF.

The chain employs TRBV7-3 and TRBJ1-2, with D perhaps matching TRBD1 (6 bases). Germline CDR1 is SGHTA and CDR2 is FQGTGA. The CDR3 spans 14 residues. Trimming removed 4 bases from V and 2 bases from J, with 11 bases in between. This CDR3 reads CASSSGHRNYGYTF. The CDR3 DNA is TGTGCCAGCAGCTCGGGACATCGGAACTATGGCTACACCTTC. The whole variable domain, filled in from reference TRBV7-3 and TRBJ1-2, reads GAGVSQTPSNKVTEKGKYVELRCDPISGHTALYWYRQSLGQGPEFLIYFQGTGAADDSGLPNDRFFAVRPEGSVSTLKIQRTERGDSAVYLCASSSGHRNYGYTFGSGTRLTVV.